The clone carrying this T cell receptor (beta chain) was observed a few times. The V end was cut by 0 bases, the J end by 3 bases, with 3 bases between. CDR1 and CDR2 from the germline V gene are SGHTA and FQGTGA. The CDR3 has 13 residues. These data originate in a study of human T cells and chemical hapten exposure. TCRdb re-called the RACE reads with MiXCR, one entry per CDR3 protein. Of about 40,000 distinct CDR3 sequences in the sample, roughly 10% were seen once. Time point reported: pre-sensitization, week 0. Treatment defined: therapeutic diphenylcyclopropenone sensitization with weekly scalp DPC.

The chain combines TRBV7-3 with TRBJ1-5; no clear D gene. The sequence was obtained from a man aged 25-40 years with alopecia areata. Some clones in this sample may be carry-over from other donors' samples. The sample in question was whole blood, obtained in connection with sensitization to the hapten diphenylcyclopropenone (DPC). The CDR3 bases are TGTGCCAGCAGCTTAACGACCAATCAGCCCCAGCATTTT. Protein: CASSLTTNQPQHF.